This T cell receptor beta chain was profiled in a study of CD8+ T cells in alopecia areata. Study summary: Twice daily, treated patients received 5 to 10 mg of oral tofacitinib.

As regards this clone: Its matching antigen is unknown.

Noted treatment: oral pan-JAK inhibitor, 5-10 mg twice daily. The study team obtained lesional scalp punch biopsies and peripheral blood from alopecia areata patients. The germline V gene has CDR1 SQVTM and CDR2 ANQGSEA. The CDR3 totals 14 residues. V lost 7 bases to trimming and J lost 0 bases, with 12 bases between them. Study results and limitations: Clarity of TCR sharing across patients fell short of that in mice, possibly HLA-related. Expanded CD8+ clones among the top 100, as well as scalp clonality, were significantly decreased by tofacitinib.

RNA extraction was followed by reverse transcription into cDNA, which acted as the sequencing template. Clones were read by immunoSEQ multiplex PCR, and TCRdb kept only the in-frame ones, dropping some. The table records more than 200,000 clones, 64% of them present only once. Sequencing used CD4+ T cells sorted from blood, obtained at week 4, from a patient treated with tofacitinib. The V call is TRBV29-1, the J call TRBJ2-2; D is unclear. The TCR comes from a human donor with alopecia areata. The CDR3 DNA reads TGCAGCGGTAGACAATTTCCGAACACCGGGGAGCTGTTTTTT. Its protein is CSGRQFPNTGELFF.